This is a list of T cell receptor beta chains from one sample in a study of early T cells in non-severe SARS-CoV-2 infection. TCRdb independently ran MiXCR on the 5' RACE reads; one entry per CDR3 protein. The table lists tens of thousands of distinct CDR3 sequences, roughly an eighth of them singletons. This specimen consisted of whole blood, obtained at baseline. These receptors originate from an adult who was a healthcare worker with PCR-confirmed SARS-CoV-2 infection or an uninfected control (not recorded which). CDR3s leave out the opening cysteine and the closing phenylalanine or tryptophan. Fields, in order: CDR3 length, V gene, J gene, CDR3 protein.

10,TRBV27,TRBJ1-6,ASRTGGSPLH
11,TRBV12-3/TRBV12-4,TRBJ1-1,ASSLGHNTEAF
13,TRBV12-3/TRBV12-4,TRBJ2-2,ASNPGQGMVGELF
12,TRBV5-1,TRBJ1-2,ASSLGDRNYGYT
10,TRBV6-2/TRBV6-3,TRBJ1-2,ATSDQNYGYT
12,TRBV6-6,TRBJ2-7,ASSYAGSSYEQY
11,TRBV7-9,TRBJ2-7,ASRESGGNEQY
10,TRBV12-3/TRBV12-4,TRBJ1-5,ASSSGPMAQH
11,TRBV13,TRBJ1-1,ASSPSGWTEAF
12,TRBV9,TRBJ2-7,ASSVQGSSYEQY
13,TRBV27,TRBJ2-6,ASSSTGSGANVLT
10,TRBV5-5,TRBJ2-5,ASSLPPETQY
11,TRBV30,TRBJ2-3,AWSVGSTDTQY
11,TRBV12-3/TRBV12-4,TRBJ2-5,ASSFRGPETQY
14,TRBV28,TRBJ2-2,ASTHPGQGWTGELF
10,TRBV6-6,TRBJ1-4,ASSYNHEKLF
12,TRBV11-2,TRBJ2-7,ASSLVRNSYEQY
15,TRBV11-2,TRBJ2-5,ASSLDLGLAGQETQY
13,TRBV2,TRBJ2-3,ASSESGVSTDTQY
14,TRBV18,TRBJ1-4,ASSQDGRATNEKLF
12,TRBV19,TRBJ2-7,ASRAGTGGSEQY
13,TRBV11-1,TRBJ2-3,ASSRYRGLTDTQY
11,TRBV11-2,TRBJ2-3,ASSLVDTDTQY
12,TRBV14,TRBJ1-4,ASSSQGLTEKLF
10,TRBV24-1,TRBJ1-2,ATSSGSVGYT
13,TRBV18,TRBJ1-6,ASSPQKENGSPLH
13,TRBV9,TRBJ2-7,ASSGQTGVPYEQY
17,TRBV2,TRBJ2-3,ASSSDRASVGGGTDTQY
13,TRBV5-1,TRBJ2-1,ASSYPMRTGEEQF
13,TRBV7-2,TRBJ2-3,ASSLKLAGASTQY
10,TRBV25-1,TRBJ1-2,ASSASNYGYT
13,TRBV6-5,TRBJ1-2,ASSYSRQLNYGYT
13,TRBV9,TRBJ2-5,ASSVDPGAQETQY
15,TRBV18,TRBJ1-1,ASSPRGGVHHLTEAF
13,TRBV2,TRBJ1-2,ASSEALGGWDGYT
13,TRBV20-1,TRBJ2-1,SARDSTRPYNEQF
13,TRBV24-1,TRBJ2-1,ATSRSSGIWNEQF
14,TRBV6-2/TRBV6-3,TRBJ2-7,ASSYSISGRAYEQY
15,TRBV20-1,TRBJ2-2,SARNIRQGTNTGELF
11,TRBV5-4,TRBJ1-4,ASRPLGNEKLF
11,TRBV9,TRBJ2-1,ASSLDHYNEQF
11,TRBV30,TRBJ2-1,AWDGSSYNEQF
13,TRBV30,TRBJ2-4,AWRNRELAKNIQY
12,TRBV7-6,TRBJ2-7,ASSPRGNTYEQY
12,TRBV4-1,TRBJ1-1,VSTNPGAGTEAF
13,TRBV5-1,TRBJ2-2,ASSLEGLSTGELF
12,TRBV9,TRBJ2-5,ASSVAQGWETQY